The clone carrying this TCR beta chain came up many times. As yet, its antigen is unknown. TCRdb used MiXCR to reprocess the 5' RACE reads, holding one entry per CDR3 protein. Of 8,300 or so distinct CDR3 sequences listed, roughly 4.7% are singletons. This specimen belongs to a study of spatial heterogeneity in lung cancer. Points from the study as a whole: Tumor mutation count correlated with how many alpha and beta TCRs expanded intratumorally.

Germline-derived CDR1 and CDR2 are SNHLY and FYNNEI. V was trimmed by 2 bases and J by 1 base, leaving 9 bases between them. This CDR3 has 14 residues. Time point: sample taken at primary tumor resection. Patients with untreated early-stage non-small cell lung cancer, numbering 72, were the donors. The sequencing used lung tumor tissue, collected at surgery. The chain uses TRBV2 and TRBJ2-7, with D perhaps matching TRBD2 (6 bases). This TCR was sampled from a female donor with early-stage non-small cell lung cancer. The CDR3 reads CASSELAESYEQYF. CDR3 in DNA: TGTGCCAGCAGTGAATTAGCGGAATCCTACGAGCAGTACTTC.